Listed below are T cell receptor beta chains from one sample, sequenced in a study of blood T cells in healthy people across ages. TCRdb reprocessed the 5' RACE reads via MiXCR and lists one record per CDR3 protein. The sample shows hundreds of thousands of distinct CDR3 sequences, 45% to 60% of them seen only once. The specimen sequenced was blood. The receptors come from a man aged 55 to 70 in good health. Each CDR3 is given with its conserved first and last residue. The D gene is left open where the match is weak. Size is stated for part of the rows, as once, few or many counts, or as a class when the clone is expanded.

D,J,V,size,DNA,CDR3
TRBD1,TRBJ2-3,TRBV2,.,TGTGCCAGCAGTGACCTACGGGACAGGGTCGAAGATACGCAGTATTTT,CASSDLRDRVEDTQYF
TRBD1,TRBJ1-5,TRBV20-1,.,TGCAGTGCTGACAGGGGGGGCAATCAGCCCCAGCATTTT,CSADRGGNQPQHF
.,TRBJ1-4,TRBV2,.,TGTGCCAGCAGTCCCCAGGGTAAAGCTAATGAAAAACTGTTTTTT,CASSPQGKANEKLFF
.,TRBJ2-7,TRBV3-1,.,TGTGCCAGCAGCCCGGGACCAGCCCACTACGAGCAGTACTTC,CASSPGPAHYEQYF
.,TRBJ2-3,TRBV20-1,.,TGCAGTGCCAAAGAAAGGCTTTTCACAGATACGCAGTATTTT,CSAKERLFTDTQYF
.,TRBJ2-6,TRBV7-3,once,TGTGCCAGCAGCCCCCGGGGCAGCTCTGGGGCCAACGTCCTGACTTTC,CASSPRGSSGANVLTF
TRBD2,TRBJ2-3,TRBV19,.,TGTGCCAGTAGAGAAAGCGGGACCATCACAGATACGCAGTATTTT,CASRESGTITDTQYF
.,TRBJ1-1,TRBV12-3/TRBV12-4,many,TGTGCCAGCAGTCCAGGTGGAGCTGGGGGCTCTGAAGCTTTCTTT,CASSPGGAGGSEAFF
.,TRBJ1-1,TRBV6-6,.,TGTGCCAGCAAAGGGTATTCCAACACTGAAGCTTTCTTT,CASKGYSNTEAFF
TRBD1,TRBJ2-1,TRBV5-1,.,TGCGCCAGCAGGTTACAGGGGACCGATGAGCAGTTCTTC,CASRLQGTDEQFF
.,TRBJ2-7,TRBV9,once,TGTGCCAGCAGCGTAGACCCTACGGAAGTTGACGAGCAGTACTTC,CASSVDPTEVDEQYF
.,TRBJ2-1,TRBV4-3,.,TGCGCCAGCAGCCAAGCACGGAGTGGATTTGAGCAGTTCTTC,CASSQARSGFEQFF
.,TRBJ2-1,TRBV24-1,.,TGTGCCACCAGTGTTTTAAATTTTGGACCCGACAATGAGCAGTTCTTC,CATSVLNFGPDNEQFF
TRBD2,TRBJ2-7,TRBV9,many,TGTGCCAGCAGCACCCTAGCGGGGTGGATTTCTGAGCAGTACTTC,CASSTLAGWISEQYF
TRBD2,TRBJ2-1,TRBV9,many,TGTGCCAGCAGCATTAAAGGACTAGCGGGATTTAATGAGCAGTTCTTC,CASSIKGLAGFNEQFF
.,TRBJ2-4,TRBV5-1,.,TGCGCCAGCAGCTTGGATGGGGTAAACATTCAGTACTTC,CASSLDGVNIQYF
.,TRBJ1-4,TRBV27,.,TGTGCCAGCAGTAGATACGGACAGCCCTATAATGAAAAACTGTTTTTT,CASSRYGQPYNEKLFF
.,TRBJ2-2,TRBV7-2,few,TGTGCCAGCAGAAAAGGCCTAGCGCGGCGCACCGGGGAGCTGTTTTTT,CASRKGLARRTGELFF
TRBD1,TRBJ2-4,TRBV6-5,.,TGTGCCAGCAGTCAACAGGGGGCAGCCAAAAACATTCAGTACTTC,CASSQQGAAKNIQYF
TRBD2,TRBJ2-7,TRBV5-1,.,TGCGCCAGCACCCTTGCTAGCGGGGTCTCCTACGAGCAGTACTTC,CASTLASGVSYEQYF
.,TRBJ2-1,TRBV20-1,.,TGCAGTGCTAGAGATCGCGGCAATGAGCAGTTCTTC,CSARDRGNEQFF
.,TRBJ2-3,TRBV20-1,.,TGCAGTGCAGTCAACAGGGATCGGGGCACAGATACGCAGTATTTT,CSAVNRDRGTDTQYF
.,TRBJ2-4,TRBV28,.,TGTGCCAGCAGAATCGGTCGGTCGGCTTGCATTCAGTACTTC,CASRIGRSACIQYF
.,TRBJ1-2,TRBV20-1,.,TGCAGTGCTCTCGACCCCCCCTCCTATGGCTACACCTTC,CSALDPPSYGYTF